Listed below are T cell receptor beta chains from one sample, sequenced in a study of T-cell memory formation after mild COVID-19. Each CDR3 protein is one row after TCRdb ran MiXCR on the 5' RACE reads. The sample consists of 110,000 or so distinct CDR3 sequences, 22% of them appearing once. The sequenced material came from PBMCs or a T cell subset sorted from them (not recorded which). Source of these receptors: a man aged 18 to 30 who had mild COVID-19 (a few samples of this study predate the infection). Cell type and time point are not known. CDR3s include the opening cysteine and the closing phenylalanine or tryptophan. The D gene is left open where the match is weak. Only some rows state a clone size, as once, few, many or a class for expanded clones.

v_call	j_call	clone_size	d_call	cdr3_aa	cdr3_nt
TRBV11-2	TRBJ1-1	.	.	CASSSVRGITEAFF	TGTGCCAGCAGCTCCGTCCGGGGGATCACTGAAGCTTTCTTT
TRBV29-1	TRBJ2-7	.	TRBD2	CSVEASGAEQYF	TGCAGCGTTGAAGCTAGCGGGGCAGAGCAGTACTTC
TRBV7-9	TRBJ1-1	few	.	CASSLLLPAEAFF	TGTGCCAGCAGCTTACTCCTGCCCGCTGAAGCTTTCTTT
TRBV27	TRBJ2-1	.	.	CASSFIIGEQFF	TGTGCCAGCAGTTTTATCATCGGTGAGCAGTTCTTC
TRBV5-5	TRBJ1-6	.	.	CASSRRGDNSPLHF	TGTGCCAGCAGCCGAAGGGGGGATAATTCACCCCTCCACTTT
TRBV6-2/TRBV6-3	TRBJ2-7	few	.	CASSYSAFPYEQYF	TGTGCCAGCAGTTACTCAGCGTTCCCCTACGAGCAGTACTTC
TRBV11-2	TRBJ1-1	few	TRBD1	CASSSYDREDFAEAFF	TGTGCCAGCAGCTCCTACGACAGGGAAGATTTCGCTGAAGCTTTCTTT
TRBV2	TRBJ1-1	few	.	CASKDPRYVNTEAFF	TGTGCCAGCAAGGATCCAAGGTATGTGAACACTGAAGCTTTCTTT
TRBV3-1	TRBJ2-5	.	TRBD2	CASSHLGLAAEETQYF	TGTGCCAGCAGCCACCTCGGACTAGCGGCTGAAGAGACCCAGTACTTC
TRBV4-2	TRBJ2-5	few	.	CASSPLTTGDEETQYF	TGTGCCAGCAGCCCCCTGACAACAGGAGACGAAGAGACCCAGTACTTC
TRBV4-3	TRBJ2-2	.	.	CASSQEGNLWRTGELFF	TGCGCCAGCAGCCAAGAGGGCAACCTTTGGCGGACCGGGGAGCTGTTTTTT
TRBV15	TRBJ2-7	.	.	CATSTAGSYEQYF	TGTGCCACCAGTACGGCGGGGTCCTACGAGCAGTACTTC
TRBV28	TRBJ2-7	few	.	CASTSRGSGVFRYEQYF	TGTGCCAGCACCTCGCGAGGGTCGGGGGTCTTCCGCTACGAGCAGTACTTC
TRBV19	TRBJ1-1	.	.	CASRITGLNTEAFF	TGTGCCAGTAGGATAACCGGGTTGAACACTGAAGCTTTCTTT
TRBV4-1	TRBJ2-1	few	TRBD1	CASSQRVQTGVGNEQFF	TGCGCCAGCAGCCAAAGGGTCCAGACAGGGGTCGGCAATGAGCAGTTCTTC
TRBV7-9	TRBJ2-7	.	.	CASSSTAGRAGLSYEQYF	TGTGCCAGCAGCTCCACGGCGGGTCGAGCGGGCCTATCCTACGAGCAGTACTTC
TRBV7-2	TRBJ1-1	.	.	CASSLRDRNTEAFF	TGTGCCAGCAGCTTACGGGATAGGAACACTGAAGCTTTCTTT
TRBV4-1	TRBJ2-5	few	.	CASSLRSVETQYF	TGCGCCAGCAGCCTCCGCAGTGTGGAGACCCAGTACTTC
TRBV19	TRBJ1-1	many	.	CASSPQGPTEAFF	TGTGCCAGTAGTCCCCAGGGCCCCACTGAAGCTTTCTTT
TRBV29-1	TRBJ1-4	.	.	CSVVVEDEKLFF	TGCAGCGTTGTGGTCGAGGATGAAAAACTGTTTTTT
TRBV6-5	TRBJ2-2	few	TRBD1	CASSWGQGNGELFF	TGTGCCAGCAGTTGGGGACAGGGGAACGGGGAGCTGTTTTTT
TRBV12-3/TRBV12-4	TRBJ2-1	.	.	CATAPQGRASNNEQFF	TGTGCCACCGCGCCTCAGGGCAGGGCTTCCAACAATGAGCAGTTCTTC
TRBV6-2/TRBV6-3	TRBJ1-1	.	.	CASSYYRTDGFTEAFF	TGTGCCAGCAGTTACTACCGGACTGATGGGTTCACTGAAGCTTTCTTT
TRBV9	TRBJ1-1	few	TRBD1	CASSTGGGTEAFF	TGTGCCAGCAGCACAGGGGGCGGAACTGAAGCTTTCTTT
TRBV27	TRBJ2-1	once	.	CASSLSRGDNEQFF	TGTGCCAGCAGTTTATCGCGAGGGGACAATGAGCAGTTCTTC
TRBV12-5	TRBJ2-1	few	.	CASGTDTENEQFF	TGTGCTAGTGGTACGGACACGGAGAATGAGCAGTTCTTC
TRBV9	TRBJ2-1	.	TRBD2	CASSVDLAGGEQFF	TGTGCCAGCAGCGTAGATTTAGCGGGGGGTGAGCAGTTCTTC
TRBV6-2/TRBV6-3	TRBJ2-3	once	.	CASSIRTKRYTDTQYF	TGTGCCAGCAGTATTCGGACAAAACGATACACAGATACGCAGTATTTT
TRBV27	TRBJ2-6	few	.	CASTRGSSGANVLTF	TGTGCCAGCACCAGAGGGAGCTCTGGGGCCAACGTCCTGACTTTC
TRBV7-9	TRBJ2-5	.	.	CATTPPYQETQYF	TGTGCCACTACCCCCCCGTACCAAGAGACCCAGTACTTC
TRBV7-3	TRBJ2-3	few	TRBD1	CASSPGTGADTQYF	TGTGCCAGCAGCCCGGGGACAGGGGCAGATACGCAGTATTTT
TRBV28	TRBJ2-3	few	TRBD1	CASSLTGDTDTQYF	TGTGCCAGCAGTTTGACAGGGGACACAGATACGCAGTATTTT
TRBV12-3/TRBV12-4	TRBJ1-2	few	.	CASGIRGNYGYTF	TGTGCCAGCGGAATAAGGGGTAACTATGGCTACACCTTC
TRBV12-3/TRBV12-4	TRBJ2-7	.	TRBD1	CASSRQGGSYEQYF	TGTGCCAGCAGCCGACAGGGGGGCTCCTACGAGCAGTACTTC
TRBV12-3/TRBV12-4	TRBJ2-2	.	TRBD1	CASSCNRDRGCTGELFF	TGTGCCAGCAGCTGTAACCGGGACAGGGGTTGCACCGGGGAGCTGTTTTTT
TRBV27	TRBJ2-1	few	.	CASNSDPYDEQFF	TGTGCCAGCAACAGCGACCCGTATGATGAGCAGTTCTTC
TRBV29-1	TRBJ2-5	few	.	CSVEEARAAQYF	TGCAGCGTTGAGGAGGCCAGGGCCGCCCAGTACTTC
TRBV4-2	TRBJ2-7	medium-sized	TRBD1	CASSQDRGTGGYEQYF	TGTGCCAGCAGCCAAGATAGGGGGACAGGGGGCTACGAGCAGTACTTC
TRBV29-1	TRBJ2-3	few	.	CSVEGLDGTDTQYF	TGCAGCGTTGAAGGTTTGGACGGCACAGATACGCAGTATTTT
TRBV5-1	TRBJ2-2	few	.	CASSVGDTGELFF	TGCGCCAGCAGCGTAGGCGACACCGGGGAGCTGTTTTTT
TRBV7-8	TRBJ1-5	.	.	CASKLGPSNQPQHF	TGTGCCAGCAAACTGGGACCTAGCAATCAGCCCCAGCATTTT
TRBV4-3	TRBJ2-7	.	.	CASSQNLGSYEQYF	TGCGCCAGCAGCCAGAACTTGGGCTCCTACGAGCAGTACTTC
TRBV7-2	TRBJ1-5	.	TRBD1	CASSLGDRVGQPQHF	TGTGCCAGCAGCTTAGGAGACAGGGTGGGACAGCCCCAGCATTTT
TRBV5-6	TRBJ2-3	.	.	CASSRGLSFVDTQYF	TGTGCCAGCAGCAGGGGGTTATCATTCGTGGATACGCAGTATTTT
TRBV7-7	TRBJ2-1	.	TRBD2	CASSKTLAGGNNEQFF	TGTGCCAGCAGCAAGACACTAGCGGGGGGCAACAATGAGCAGTTCTTC
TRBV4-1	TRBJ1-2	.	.	CASSQDTFYGYTF	TGCGCCAGCAGCCAAGATACCTTCTATGGCTACACCTTC
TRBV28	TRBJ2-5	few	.	CAPLGAGQNETQYF	TGTGCCCCCCTGGGTGCAGGGCAGAACGAGACCCAGTACTTC
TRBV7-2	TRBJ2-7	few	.	CASSIGIYEQYF	TGTGCCAGCAGCATCGGGATTTACGAGCAGTACTTC
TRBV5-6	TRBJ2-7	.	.	CASSLMSEQYF	TGTGCCAGCAGCTTGATGAGCGAGCAGTACTTC
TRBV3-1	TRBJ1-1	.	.	CASSQEPGTNTEAFF	TGTGCCAGCAGCCAAGAACCAGGGACGAACACTGAAGCTTTCTTT
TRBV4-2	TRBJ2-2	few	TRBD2	CASSRERGSITGELFF	TGTGCCAGCAGCCGAGAGCGGGGGAGTATTACCGGGGAGCTGTTTTTT
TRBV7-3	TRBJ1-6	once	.	CDKMAGVSPLHF	TGTGACAAGATGGCGGGGGTTTCACCCCTCCACTTT
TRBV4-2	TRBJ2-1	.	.	CASSSAGLSGGGNEQFF	TGTGCCAGCAGTTCCGCCGGCCTCTCAGGAGGGGGGAATGAGCAGTTCTTC
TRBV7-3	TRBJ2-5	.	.	CASSSQGGGHETQYF	TGTGCCAGCAGCTCGCAAGGGGGGGGCCACGAGACCCAGTACTTC